Following are 18 T cell receptor beta chains from one sample sequenced in a study of blood T cells in healthy people across ages. The authors ran a second PCR of roughly 6 to 11 cycles using a sample-barcoded 5' primer and a J-beta primer mix. TCRdb reprocessed the 5' RACE reads via MiXCR and lists one record per CDR3 protein. Of roughly 800,000 distinct CDR3 sequences in the sample, about 55% are singletons; the top ten hold roughly two fifths. Source material: blood. The receptors derive from a man older than 75 in good health.

V and J are TRBV10-3 and TRBJ2-7; 7 nucleotides align to TRBD1. V lost 6 bases and J lost 0; bases outside the gene matches: 5. Germline V lookup: CDR1 ENHRY, CDR2 SYGVKD. This CDR3 comprises 14 residues. The CDR3 sequence: CAIRGRDSSYEQYF. The CDR3, as DNA: TGTGCCATCAGAGGCCGGGACAGCTCCTACGAGCAGTACTTC.

CDR3: CSVTSGQEEKLFF. The DNA for the CDR3 is TGCAGCGTCACTTCAGGACAGGAGGAAAAACTGTTTTTT. V is TRBV29-1 and J is TRBJ1-4, with 7 nucleotides matching TRBD1. CDR1 and CDR2 from the germline V gene are SQVTM and ANQGSEA. V gave up 6 bases and J gave up 8 bases; unmatched junction bases: 9. The length of the CDR3 is 13 residues.

The rearrangement joins TRBV6-1 to TRBJ2-1, with D maybe TRBD1 (5 bases). V lost 5 bases, J lost 6 bases, and 17 bases lay in between. The germline V gene encodes CDR1 MNHNS and CDR2 SASEGT. The CDR3 has 15 amino acids. The CDR3 protein is CASSTRVGVGNEQFF. DNA for the CDR3: TGTGCCAGCAGTACCAGGGTAGGGGTTGGCAATGAGCAGTTCTTC.

The chain carries TRBV27 and TRBJ2-1, with D perhaps given as TRBD1 or TRBD2 (5 bases each). V was shortened by 1 base and J by 4 bases, with 14 bases between the two germline ends. The germline gives CDR1 MNHEY, CDR2 SMNVEV (reference sequence). The CDR3 sequence is 16 residues long. The chain's CDR3 is CASSLYSGRLYNEQFF. DNA for the CDR3: TGTGCCAGCAGTTTATACTCGGGACGCCTATACAATGAGCAGTTCTTC.

This clonotype has more than one count but fewer than ten. The genes are TRBV7-9 and TRBJ2-7, with 7 bases aligning to TRBD2. Losses at the gene ends were 5 bases for V and 2 bases for J; bases not matched to a gene: 24. CDR3 length equals 20 residues. Looked up from germline, CDR1 is SEHNR and CDR2 is FQNEAQ (reference sequence). The CDR3 bases are TGTGCCAGCAGCCGTTCTAGCCGACCGGGGGGTGAGGGGTCCCCCTACGAGCAGTACTTC. Translated, it gives CASSRSSRPGGEGSPYEQYF.

This clonotype occurred a few times. The rearrangement links TRBV24-1 to TRBJ2-3; 8 bases align to TRBD2. From germline, CDR1 is KGHDR and CDR2 SFDVKD. The CDR3 is 17 residues long. V was pared by 2 bases and J by 5 bases, with 11 bases of the junction left unmatched. CDR3 sequence: CATSDSFAGGEEDTQYF. In nucleotides, the CDR3 is TGTGCCACCAGTGATTCCTTTGCGGGAGGTGAGGAAGATACGCAGTATTTT.

This clonotype was observed a few times. The V and J genes are TRBV2 and TRBJ1-2, with D uncertain. In germline, CDR1 is SNHLY, CDR2 FYNNEI. V gave up 7 bases and J gave up 3 bases, with 18 bases separating them. The CDR3 is 15 residues long. CDR3 in amino acids: CASNLADREDYGYTF. In DNA, the CDR3 is TGTGCCAGCAACCTAGCGGACCGGGAAGACTATGGCTACACCTTC.

The chain couples TRBV28 to TRBJ2-1; D is undetermined. The CDR3 contains 14 residues. Germline V lookup: CDR1 MDHEN, CDR2 SYDVKM. V dropped 3 bases and J dropped 3 bases, with 9 bases sitting between them. Here the CDR3 reads CASSLVIDYNEQFF. The DNA of the CDR3 is TGTGCCAGCAGTTTGGTTATCGACTACAATGAGCAGTTCTTC.

As regards this clonotype: The junction and the germline gene differ at one end; a read error may be behind it. V and J are TRBV28 and TRBJ1-6; possibly TRBD1 for D (5 bases). The CDR3 contains 14 residues. CDR1 MDHEN and CDR2 SYDVKM come from the germline V gene. The CDR3 bases are TGTGCCAGCACCCCTGGGGCGTATAATTCATCCCTCCACTTT. Its protein product is CASTPGAYNSSLHF. Drawing the rest from reference TRBV28 and TRBJ1-6, the complete variable domain is DVKVTQSSRYLVKRTGEKVFLECVQDMDHENMFWYRQDPGLGLRLIYFSYDVKMKEKGDIPEGYSVSREKKERFSLILESASTNQTSMYLCASTPGAYNSSLHFGNGTRLTVT.

In this sample, this clonotype turned up a few times. This chain links TRBV29-1 with TRBJ1-2; 8 nucleotides match TRBD1. This CDR3 comprises 11 residues. With V trimmed by 7 bases and J by 8 bases, 6 bases remained unmatched. Germline V gene lookup returns CDR1 SQVTM and CDR2 ANQGSEA. CDR3 nucleotide sequence: TGCAGCGGCCCGACAGGGGACGGCTACACCTTC. Translating gives CSGPTGDGYTF.

This clonotype was recorded at least ten times. The genes are TRBV2 and TRBJ2-1; D is unclear. V gave up 4 bases and J gave up 6 bases, with 4 bases separating them. Germline lookup yields CDR1 SNHLY and CDR2 FYNNEI. CDR3 length: 11 residues. In DNA, the CDR3 is TGTGCCAGCAGTGTAGTCAATGAGCAGTTCTTC. This codes for CASSVVNEQFF.

The DNA for the CDR3 is TGCAGCGTTGAAGTGGGATTAGCGGGAGGCGCGGGTACGCAGTATTTT. Its protein is CSVEVGLAGGAGTQYF. The rearrangement uses TRBV29-1 and TRBJ2-3; 10 bases map to TRBD2. Germline V CDR1 and CDR2: SQVTM, ANQGSEA. This CDR3 contains 16 residues. With V trimmed by 1 base and J by 8 bases, 12 bases remained unmatched.

The V gene is TRBV27, the J gene TRBJ1-1, with D possibly matching TRBD1 (5 bases). V was trimmed by 4 bases and J by 4 bases, leaving 13 bases between them. There are 14 residues in the CDR3. Germline V CDR1 and CDR2: MNHEY, SMNVEV (reference sequence). The CDR3 DNA sequence: TGTGCCAGCAGTTCTGGGGCAATAAGCACTGAAGCTTTCTTT. Translated, it gives CASSSGAISTEAFF.

There are a few counts of this clonotype. The chain joins TRBV20-1 to TRBJ2-3; perhaps TRBD2 as D (7 bases). Trimming took off 6 bases at V and 5 bases at J, with 15 bases between the two ends. Germline V lookup: CDR1 DFQATT, CDR2 SNEGSKA (reference sequence). CDR3 length: 13 residues. This CDR3 reads CSAVGGLQDTQYF. The CDR3 nucleotides are TGCAGTGCAGTCGGGGGGCTGCAAGATACGCAGTATTTT.

This clonotype was seen at least ten times. This chain uses TRBV27 with TRBJ2-7; the D gene is possibly TRBD1 (6 bases). Germline V lookup: CDR1 MNHEY, CDR2 SMNVEV (reference sequence). The ends were cut back, 3 bases at V and 3 bases at J, with 15 bases in the middle. The CDR3 loop spans 15 amino acids. The CDR3, as DNA: TGTGCCAGCAGTTTTGGACAGCCGCCCCTCTACGAGCAGTACTTC. Protein sequence: CASSFGQPPLYEQYF.

The table lists this clonotype with a few counts. The rearrangement uses TRBV2 and TRBJ2-1; TRBD2 aligns across 7 bases. Trimming cost V 3 bases and J 7 bases; bases outside gene matches: 15. The germline V gene has CDR1 SNHLY and CDR2 FYNNEI. The CDR3 extends over 17 amino acids. CDR3 protein: CASSESLRLAGGNEQFF. DNA of the CDR3: TGTGCCAGCAGTGAGAGTCTACGACTCGCCGGGGGGAATGAGCAGTTCTTC.

This clonotype was recorded a few times. V usage is TRBV20-1 and J usage is TRBJ1-2, with a tentative D call TRBD1 (6 bases). The V and J ends lost 3 bases and 5 bases respectively, with 16 bases between them. The CDR3 runs 14 residues. Germline CDR1 DFQATT, CDR2 SNEGSKA (reference sequence). CDR3: CSASIQGRLYGYTF. The CDR3 nucleotides are TGCAGTGCTAGTATTCAGGGGCGTCTTTATGGCTACACCTTC.

The genes are TRBV6-2 or TRBV6-3 and TRBJ2-5, with 9 bases lining up with TRBD1. The DNA end lines up better with TRBJ2-7; the J call may be wrong. The CDR3 runs to 15 residues. Looked up from germline, CDR1 is MNHEY and CDR2 is SVGEGT. CDR3 sequence reads: CASLNFGTGIYEQYF. Written as DNA, the CDR3 is TGTGCCAGTCTAAATTTCGGGACAGGGATCTACGAGCAGTACTTC.